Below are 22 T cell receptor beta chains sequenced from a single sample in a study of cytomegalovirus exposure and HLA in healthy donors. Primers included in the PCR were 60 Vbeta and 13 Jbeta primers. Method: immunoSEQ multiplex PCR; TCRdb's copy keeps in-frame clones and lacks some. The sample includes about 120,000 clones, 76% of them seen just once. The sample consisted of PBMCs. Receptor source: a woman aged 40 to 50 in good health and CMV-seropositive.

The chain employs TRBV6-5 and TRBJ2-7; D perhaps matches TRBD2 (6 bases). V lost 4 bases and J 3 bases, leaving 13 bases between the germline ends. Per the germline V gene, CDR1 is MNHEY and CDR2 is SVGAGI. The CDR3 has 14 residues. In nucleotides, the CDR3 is TGTGCCAGCAGTTGGGAGGCAGGGCTCTACGAGCAGTACTTC. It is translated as CASSWEAGLYEQYF.

The CDR3 DNA reads TGTGCCAGCAGCCCTCAGGCCGACTATGGCTACACCTTC. This translates into CASSPQADYGYTF. V gene TRBV9 combines with J gene TRBJ1-2; no clear D gene. Per germline, CDR1 SGDLS and CDR2 YYNGEE. The ends were cut back, 4 bases at V and 3 bases at J, with 10 bases in the middle. The CDR3 has 13 amino acids.

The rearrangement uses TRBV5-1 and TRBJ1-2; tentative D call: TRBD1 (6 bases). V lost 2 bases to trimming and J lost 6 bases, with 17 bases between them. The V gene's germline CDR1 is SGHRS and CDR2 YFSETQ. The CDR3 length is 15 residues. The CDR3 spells CASSFPGQPKDGYTF. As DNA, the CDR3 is TGCGCCAGCAGCTTTCCCGGACAGCCAAAAGATGGCTACACCTTC.

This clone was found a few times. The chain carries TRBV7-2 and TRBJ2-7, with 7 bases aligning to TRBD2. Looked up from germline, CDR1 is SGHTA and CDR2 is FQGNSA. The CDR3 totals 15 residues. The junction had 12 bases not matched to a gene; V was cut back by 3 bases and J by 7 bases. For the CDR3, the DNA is TGTGCCAGCAGCTTTTCTCGAGCGGGGTCCCTGGAGCAGTACTTC. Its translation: CASSFSRAGSLEQYF.

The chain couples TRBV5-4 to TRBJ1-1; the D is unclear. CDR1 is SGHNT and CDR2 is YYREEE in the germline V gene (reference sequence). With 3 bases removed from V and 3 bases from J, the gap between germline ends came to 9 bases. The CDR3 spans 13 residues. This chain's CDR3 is CASSSPQYTEAFF. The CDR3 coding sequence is TGTGCCAGCAGCTCCCCCCAGTACACTGAAGCTTTCTTT.

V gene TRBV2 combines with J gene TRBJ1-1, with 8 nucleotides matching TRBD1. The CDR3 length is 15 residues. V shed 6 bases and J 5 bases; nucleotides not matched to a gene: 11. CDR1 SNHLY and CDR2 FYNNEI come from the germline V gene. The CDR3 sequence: CASSKFLTGETEAFF. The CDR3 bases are TGTGCCAGCAGCAAATTCCTGACAGGGGAGACTGAAGCTTTCTTT.

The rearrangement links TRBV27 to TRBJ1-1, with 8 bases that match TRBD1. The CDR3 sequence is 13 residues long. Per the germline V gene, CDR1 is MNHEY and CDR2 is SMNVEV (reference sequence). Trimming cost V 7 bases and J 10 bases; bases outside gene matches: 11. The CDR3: CASTGQGNGGAFF. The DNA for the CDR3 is TGTGCCAGCACCGGACAGGGTAATGGAGGAGCTTTCTTT.

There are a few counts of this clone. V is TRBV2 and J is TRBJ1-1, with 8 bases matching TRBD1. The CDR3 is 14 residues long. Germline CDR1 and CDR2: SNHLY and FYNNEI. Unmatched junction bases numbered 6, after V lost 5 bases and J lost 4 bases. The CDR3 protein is CASSTTGGGTEAFF. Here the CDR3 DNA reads TGTGCCAGCAGTACCACAGGGGGGGGCACTGAAGCTTTCTTT.

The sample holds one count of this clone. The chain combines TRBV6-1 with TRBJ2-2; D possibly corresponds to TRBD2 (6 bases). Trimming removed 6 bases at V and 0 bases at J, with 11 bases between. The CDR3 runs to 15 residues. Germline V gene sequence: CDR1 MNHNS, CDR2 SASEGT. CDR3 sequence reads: CASSVGGPNTGELFF. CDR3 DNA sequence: TGTGCCAGCAGCGTCGGAGGGCCGAACACCGGGGAGCTGTTTTTT.

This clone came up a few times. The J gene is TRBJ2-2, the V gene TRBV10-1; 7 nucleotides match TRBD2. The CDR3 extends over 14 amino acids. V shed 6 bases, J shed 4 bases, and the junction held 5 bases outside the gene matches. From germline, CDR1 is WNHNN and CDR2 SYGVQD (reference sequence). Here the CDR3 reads CASRATGGTGELFF. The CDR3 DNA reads TGCGCCAGCAGGGCTACGGGGGGCACCGGGGAGCTGTTTTTT.

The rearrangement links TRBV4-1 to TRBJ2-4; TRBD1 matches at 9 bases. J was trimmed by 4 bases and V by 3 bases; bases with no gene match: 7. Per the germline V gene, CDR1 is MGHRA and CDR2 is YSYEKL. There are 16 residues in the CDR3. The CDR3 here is CASSHPYGTGKNIQYF. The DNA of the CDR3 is TGCGCCAGCAGCCACCCTTATGGGACAGGGAAAAACATTCAGTACTTC.

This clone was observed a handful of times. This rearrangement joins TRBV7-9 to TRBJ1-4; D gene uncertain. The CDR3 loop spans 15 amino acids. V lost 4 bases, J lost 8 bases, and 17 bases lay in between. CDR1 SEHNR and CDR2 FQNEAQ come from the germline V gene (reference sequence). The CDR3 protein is CASSWIGGWEEKLFF. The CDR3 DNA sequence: TGTGCCAGCAGCTGGATCGGCGGGTGGGAAGAAAAACTGTTTTTT.

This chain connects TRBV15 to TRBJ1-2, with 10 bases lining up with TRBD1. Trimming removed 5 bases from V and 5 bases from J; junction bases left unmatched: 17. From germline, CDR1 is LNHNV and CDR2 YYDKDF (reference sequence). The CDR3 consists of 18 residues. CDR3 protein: CATSPDGGGTGAGYGYTF. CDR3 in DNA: TGTGCCACCAGCCCCGACGGGGGAGGGACAGGGGCGGGGTATGGCTACACCTTC.

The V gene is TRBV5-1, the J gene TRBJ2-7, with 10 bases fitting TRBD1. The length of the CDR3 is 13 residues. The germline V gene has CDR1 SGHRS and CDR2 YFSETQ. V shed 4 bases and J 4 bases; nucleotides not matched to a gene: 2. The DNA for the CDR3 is TGCGCCAGCAGCAGGGGACAGGGGTACGAGCAGTACTTC. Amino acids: CASSRGQGYEQYF.

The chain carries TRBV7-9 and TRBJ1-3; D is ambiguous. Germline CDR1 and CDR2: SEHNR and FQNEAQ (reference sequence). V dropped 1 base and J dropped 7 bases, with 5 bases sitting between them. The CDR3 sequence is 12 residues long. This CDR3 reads CASSLGANTIYF. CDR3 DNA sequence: TGTGCCAGCAGCTTAGGGGCCAACACCATATATTTT.

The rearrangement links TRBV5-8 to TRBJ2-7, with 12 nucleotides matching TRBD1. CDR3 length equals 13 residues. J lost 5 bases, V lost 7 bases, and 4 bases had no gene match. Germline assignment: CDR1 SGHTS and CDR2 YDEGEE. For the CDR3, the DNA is TGTGCCAGCGGGGACAGGGGGCACAACGAGCAGTACTTC. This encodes CASGDRGHNEQYF. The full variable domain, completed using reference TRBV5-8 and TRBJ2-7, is EAGVTQSPTHLIKTRGQQATLRCSPISGHTSVYWYQQALGLGLQFLLWYDEGEERNRGNFPPRFSGRQFPNYSSELNVNALELEDSALYLCASGDRGHNEQYFGPGTRLTVT.

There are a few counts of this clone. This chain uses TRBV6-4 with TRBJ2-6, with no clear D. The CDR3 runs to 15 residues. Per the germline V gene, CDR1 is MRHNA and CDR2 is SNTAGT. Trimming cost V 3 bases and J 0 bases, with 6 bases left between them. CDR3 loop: CASSDPISGANVLTF. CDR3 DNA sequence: TGTGCCAGCAGTGATCCCATCTCTGGGGCCAACGTCCTGACTTTC.

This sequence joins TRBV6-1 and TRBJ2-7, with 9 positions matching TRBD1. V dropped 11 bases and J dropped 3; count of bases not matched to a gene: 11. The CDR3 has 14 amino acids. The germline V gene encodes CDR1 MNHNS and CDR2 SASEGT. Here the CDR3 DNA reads TGTGCCGCCCAAGGGGGACAGGGTTTCTACGAGCAGTACTTC. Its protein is CAAQGGQGFYEQYF.

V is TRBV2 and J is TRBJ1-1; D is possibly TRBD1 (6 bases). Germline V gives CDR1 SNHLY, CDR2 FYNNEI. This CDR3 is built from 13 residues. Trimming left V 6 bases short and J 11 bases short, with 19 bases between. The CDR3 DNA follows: TGTGCCAGCAGGGAGAGACAGGCATTGGGTGCTTTCTTT. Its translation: CASRERQALGAFF.

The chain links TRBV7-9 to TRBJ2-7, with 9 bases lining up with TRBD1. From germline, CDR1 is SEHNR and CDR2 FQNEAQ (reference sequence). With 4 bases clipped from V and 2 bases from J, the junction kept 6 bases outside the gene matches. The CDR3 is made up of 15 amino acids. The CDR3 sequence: CASSSRTGAPYEQYF. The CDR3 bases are TGTGCCAGCAGCTCGAGGACAGGGGCCCCCTACGAGCAGTACTTC.

The CDR3 DNA follows: TGTGCCAGCAGTTACTCTGACAGATACGAGCAGTACTTC. Translated: CASSYSDRYEQYF. The chain carries TRBV6-5 and TRBJ2-7; weak D call: TRBD1 (5 bases). V was shortened by 0 bases and J by 4 bases, with 7 bases between the two germline ends. Germline CDR1 and CDR2: MNHEY and SVGAGI. The CDR3 has 13 residues.

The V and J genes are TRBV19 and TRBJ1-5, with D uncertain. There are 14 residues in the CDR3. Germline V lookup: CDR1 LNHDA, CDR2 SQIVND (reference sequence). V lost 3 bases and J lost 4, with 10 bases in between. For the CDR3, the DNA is TGTGCCAGTAGTATGAGGTTCAGAAATCAGCCCCAGCATTTT. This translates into CASSMRFRNQPQHF.